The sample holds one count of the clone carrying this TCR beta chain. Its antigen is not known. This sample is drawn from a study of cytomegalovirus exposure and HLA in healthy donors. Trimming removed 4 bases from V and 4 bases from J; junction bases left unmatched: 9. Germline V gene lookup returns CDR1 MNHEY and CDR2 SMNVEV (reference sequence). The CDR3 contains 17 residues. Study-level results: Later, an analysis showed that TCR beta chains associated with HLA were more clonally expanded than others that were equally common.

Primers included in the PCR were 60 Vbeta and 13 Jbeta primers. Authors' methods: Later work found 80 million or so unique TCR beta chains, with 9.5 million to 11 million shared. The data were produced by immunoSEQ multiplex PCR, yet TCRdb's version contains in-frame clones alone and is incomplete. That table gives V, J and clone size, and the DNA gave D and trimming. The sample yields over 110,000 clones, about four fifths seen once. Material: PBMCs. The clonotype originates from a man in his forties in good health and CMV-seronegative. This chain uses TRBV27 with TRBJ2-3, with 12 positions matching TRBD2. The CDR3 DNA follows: TGTGCCAGCAGTTCACTTACTAGCGGGGGGACCCCAGATACGCAGTATTTT. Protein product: CASSSLTSGGTPDTQYF.